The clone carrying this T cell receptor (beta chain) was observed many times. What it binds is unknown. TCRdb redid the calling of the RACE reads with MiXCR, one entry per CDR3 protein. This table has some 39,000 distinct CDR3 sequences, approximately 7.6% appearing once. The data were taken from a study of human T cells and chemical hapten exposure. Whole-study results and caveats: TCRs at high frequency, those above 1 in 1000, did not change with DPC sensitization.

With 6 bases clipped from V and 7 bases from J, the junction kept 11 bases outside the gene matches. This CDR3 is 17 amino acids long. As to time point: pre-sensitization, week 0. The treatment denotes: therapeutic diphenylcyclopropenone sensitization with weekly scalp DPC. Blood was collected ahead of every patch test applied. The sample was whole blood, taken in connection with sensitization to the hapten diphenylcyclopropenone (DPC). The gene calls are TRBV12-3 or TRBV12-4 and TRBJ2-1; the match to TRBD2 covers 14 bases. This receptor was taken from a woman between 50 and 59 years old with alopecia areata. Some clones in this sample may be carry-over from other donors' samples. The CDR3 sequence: CASSPGTSGRVRNEQFF. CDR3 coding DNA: TGTGCCAGCAGCCCCGGGACTAGCGGGAGAGTGAGGAATGAGCAGTTCTTC.